These 3 T cell receptor beta chains originate from one sample sequenced in a study of shared clonotypes between healthy human individuals. Sequencing was performed with immunoSEQ multiplex PCR; in TCRdb, only in-frame clones are kept and a portion is missing. Of 1.5 million to 1.9 million clones in the sample, approximately 98% were seen once. The sequenced material came from naive CD4+ T cells sorted from blood. Subset noted: CD45RA+ positively selected. The receptors come from a man aged 25 to 40 in good health.

This chain connects TRBV7-2 to TRBJ2-7; 10 nucleotides line up with TRBD2. Trimming removed 1 base from V and 7 bases from J; junction bases left unmatched: 7. The CDR3 contains 15 residues. In germline, CDR1 is SGHTA, CDR2 FQGNSA. The DNA for the CDR3 is TGTGCCAGCAGCTTAGGGCTAGCGGGAGTAAGTGAGCAGTACTTC. It codes for CASSLGLAGVSEQYF.

The chain is built from TRBV2 and TRBJ1-5; D is perhaps TRBD1 (6 bases). This CDR3 is built from 13 residues. V was trimmed by 10 bases and J by 2 bases, leaving 12 bases between them. The germline V gene encodes CDR1 SNHLY and CDR2 FYNNEI. CDR3 bases: TGTGCCATGGGGGGCGGCGGCAATCAGCCCCAGCATTTT. Amino acids: CAMGGGGNQPQHF.

In this sample, this clone turned up once. The V and J genes are TRBV5-1 and TRBJ2-1; D uncertain. Per the germline V gene, CDR1 is SGHRS and CDR2 is YFSETQ. The CDR3 spans 14 residues. The ends were cut back, 2 bases at V and 5 bases at J, with 11 bases in the middle. The CDR3 sequence: CASSFSIGDNEQFF. In DNA, the CDR3 is TGCGCCAGCAGCTTCAGCATTGGGGACAATGAGCAGTTCTTC.